Sequencing of this T cell receptor beta chain was carried out in a study of T cells in localized non-small cell lung cancer. About this clone itself: The target antigen is unknown.

Study-wide findings and caveats: Longer overall survival accompanied higher blood T cell density. Uninvolved adjacent lung, not tumor, had the highest T cell clonality. Without multi-region sequencing, intratumor heterogeneity could not be excluded. Out of the top 100 tumor clones, a median roughly 50 were seen in adjacent lung.

The CDR3 loop spans 17 amino acids. With 2 bases clipped from V and 4 bases from J, the junction kept 5 bases outside the gene matches. From germline, CDR1 is SGHNT and CDR2 YYREEE (reference sequence). The method was immunoSEQ multiplex PCR; TCRdb's version includes in-frame clones alone and lacks a portion of them. The table shows fewer than 25,000 clones, with 91% occurring only once. The sequence derives from a woman aged 40-69 years with stage I lung adenocarcinoma. Material: peripheral blood, obtained before any cancer treatment. The chain has TRBV5-4 and TRBJ2-2; 13 positions match TRBD2. DNA for the CDR3: TGTGCCAGCAGCTTTGGGACTAGCGGGGTTACCACCGGGGAGCTGTTTTTT. As protein: CASSFGTSGVTTGELFF.